This TCR beta chain stems from a study of cytomegalovirus exposure and HLA in healthy donors. Whole-study results and caveats: TCR beta chains associated with HLA were, in a later analysis, more clonally expanded than equally common others. Most of the TCR beta V segments (in an earlier analysis) were productive either about 87% or about 30% of the time.

With respect to this clone: The antigen is not known.

Germline loops: CDR1 LGHNA, CDR2 YNFKEQ. The V end lost 0 bases, the J end lost 10 bases, and 18 bases lay between the germline ends. This CDR3 contains 15 residues. 13 Jbeta primers and 60 Vbeta primers were used for the PCR. This table comes from immunoSEQ multiplex PCR, and its TCRdb copy is limited to in-frame clones, with some not included. The sample holds around 100,000 clones, roughly three quarters seen once. Input material: PBMCs. The receptor was isolated from a young woman in good health and CMV-seropositive. The rearrangement joins TRBV4-2 to TRBJ1-2; D is uncertain. Here the CDR3 reads CASSQEPRGPDHYTF. DNA for the CDR3: TGTGCCAGCAGCCAAGAGCCCCGGGGTCCGGACCACTACACCTTC.